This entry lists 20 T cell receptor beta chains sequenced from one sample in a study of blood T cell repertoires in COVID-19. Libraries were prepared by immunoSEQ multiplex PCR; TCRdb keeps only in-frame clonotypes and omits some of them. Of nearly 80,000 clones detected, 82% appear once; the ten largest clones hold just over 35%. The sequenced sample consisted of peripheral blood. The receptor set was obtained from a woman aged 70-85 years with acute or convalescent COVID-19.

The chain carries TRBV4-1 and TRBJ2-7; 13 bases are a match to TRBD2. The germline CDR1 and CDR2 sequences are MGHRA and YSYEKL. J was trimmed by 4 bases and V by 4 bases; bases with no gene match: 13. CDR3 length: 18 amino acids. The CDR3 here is CASSLRRGTSGTGYEQYF. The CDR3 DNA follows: TGCGCCAGCAGCCTGAGACGAGGGACTAGCGGGACGGGGTACGAGCAGTACTTC.

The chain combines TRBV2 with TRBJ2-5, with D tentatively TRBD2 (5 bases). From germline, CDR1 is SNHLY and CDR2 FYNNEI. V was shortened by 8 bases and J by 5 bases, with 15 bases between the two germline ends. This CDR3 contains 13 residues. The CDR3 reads CASHTDTGETQYF. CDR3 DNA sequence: TGTGCCAGCCACACAGACACGGGGGAGACCCAGTACTTC.

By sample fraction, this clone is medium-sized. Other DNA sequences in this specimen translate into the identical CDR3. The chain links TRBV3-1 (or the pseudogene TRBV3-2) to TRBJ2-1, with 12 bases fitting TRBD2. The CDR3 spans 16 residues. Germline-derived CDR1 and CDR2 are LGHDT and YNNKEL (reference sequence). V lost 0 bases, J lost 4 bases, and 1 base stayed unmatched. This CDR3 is CASSQEGLAGYNEQFF. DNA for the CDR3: TGTGCCAGCAGCCAAGAAGGACTAGCGGGGTACAATGAGCAGTTCTTC.

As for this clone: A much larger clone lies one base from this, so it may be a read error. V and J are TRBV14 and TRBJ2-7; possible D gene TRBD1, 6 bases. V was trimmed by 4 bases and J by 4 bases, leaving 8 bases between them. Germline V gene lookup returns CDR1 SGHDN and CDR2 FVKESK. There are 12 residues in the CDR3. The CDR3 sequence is CASSPTGYEQYF. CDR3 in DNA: TGTGCCAGCAGCCCAACAGGGTACGAGCAGTACTTC.

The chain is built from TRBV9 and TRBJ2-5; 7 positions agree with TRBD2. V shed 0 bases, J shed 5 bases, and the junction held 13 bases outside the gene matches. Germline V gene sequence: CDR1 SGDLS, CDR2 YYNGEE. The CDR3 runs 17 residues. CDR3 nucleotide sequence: TGTGCCAGCAGCGTAGACCCGGCGGGAGCCCCGGGCGAGACCCAGTACTTC. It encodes CASSVDPAGAPGETQYF. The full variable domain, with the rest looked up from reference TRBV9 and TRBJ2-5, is DSGVTQTPKHLITATGQRVTLRCSPRSGDLSVYWYQQSLDQGLQFLIQYYNGEERAKGNILERFSAQQFPDLHSELNLSSLELGDSALYFCASSVDPAGAPGETQYFGPGTRLLVL.

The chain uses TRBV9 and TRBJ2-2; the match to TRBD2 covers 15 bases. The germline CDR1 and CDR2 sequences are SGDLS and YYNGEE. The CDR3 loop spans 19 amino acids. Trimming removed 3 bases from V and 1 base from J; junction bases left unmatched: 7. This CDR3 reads CASSAGLAGGPRNTGELFF. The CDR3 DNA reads TGTGCCAGCAGCGCTGGACTAGCGGGAGGGCCGCGGAACACCGGGGAGCTGTTTTTT.

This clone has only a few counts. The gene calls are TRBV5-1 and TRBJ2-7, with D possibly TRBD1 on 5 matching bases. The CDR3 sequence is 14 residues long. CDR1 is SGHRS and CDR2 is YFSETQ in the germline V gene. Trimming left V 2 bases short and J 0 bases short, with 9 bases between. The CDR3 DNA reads TGCGCCAGCAGCTTCACCCAGGGCTCCTACGAGCAGTACTTC. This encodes CASSFTQGSYEQYF.

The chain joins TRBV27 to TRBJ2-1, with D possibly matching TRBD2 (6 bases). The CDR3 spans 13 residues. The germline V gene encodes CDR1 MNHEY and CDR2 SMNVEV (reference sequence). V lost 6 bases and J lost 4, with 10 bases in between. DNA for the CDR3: TGTGCCAGCAGATTGGGGACTTACAATGAGCAGTTCTTC. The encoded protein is CASRLGTYNEQFF.

The CDR3 spells CASSAPPGAQYF. DNA for the CDR3: TGTGCCAGCAGCGCCCCACCCGGAGCGCAGTATTTT. The chain has TRBV9 and TRBJ2-3; D ambiguous. The CDR3 totals 12 residues. Germline V gene lookup returns CDR1 SGDLS and CDR2 YYNGEE. V lost 3 bases and J 10 bases, leaving 12 bases between the germline ends.

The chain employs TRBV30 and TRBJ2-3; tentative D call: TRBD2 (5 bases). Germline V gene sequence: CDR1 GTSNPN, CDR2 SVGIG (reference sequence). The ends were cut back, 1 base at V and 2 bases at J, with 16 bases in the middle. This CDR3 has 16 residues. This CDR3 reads CAWSAGLDWHTDTQYF. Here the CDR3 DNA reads TGTGCCTGGAGTGCGGGTCTGGACTGGCACACAGATACGCAGTATTTT.

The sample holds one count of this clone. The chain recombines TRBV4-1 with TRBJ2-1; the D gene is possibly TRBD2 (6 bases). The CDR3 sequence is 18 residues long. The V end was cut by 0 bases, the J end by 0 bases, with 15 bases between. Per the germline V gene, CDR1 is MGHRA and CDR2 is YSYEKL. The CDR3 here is CASSQDIKRVSSYNEQFF. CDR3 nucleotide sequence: TGCGCCAGCAGCCAAGACATAAAGCGGGTAAGCTCCTACAATGAGCAGTTCTTC.

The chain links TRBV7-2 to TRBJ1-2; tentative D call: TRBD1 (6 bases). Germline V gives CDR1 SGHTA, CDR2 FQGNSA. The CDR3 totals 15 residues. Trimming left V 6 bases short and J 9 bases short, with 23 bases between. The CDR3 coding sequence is TGTGCCAGCAGAACCCAACCGGGACAATGGGGGAGCTACACCTTC. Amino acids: CASRTQPGQWGSYTF.

The CDR3 bases are TGTGCCAGTAGTGAAGAAACAGGTAGGAGCTACACCTTC. Translation gives CASSEETGRSYTF. V gene TRBV19 combines with J gene TRBJ1-2; the D gene is possibly TRBD1 (5 bases). Trimming took off 5 bases at V and 9 bases at J, with 16 bases between the two ends. The CDR3 has 13 residues. Germline assignment: CDR1 LNHDA and CDR2 SQIVND (reference sequence).

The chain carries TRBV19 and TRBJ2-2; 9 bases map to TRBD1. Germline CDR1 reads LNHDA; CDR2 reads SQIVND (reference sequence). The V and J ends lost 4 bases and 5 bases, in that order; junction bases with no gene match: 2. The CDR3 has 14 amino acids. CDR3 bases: TGTGCCAGTAGTAAGGGACAGGGTACCGGGGAGCTGTTTTTT. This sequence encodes CASSKGQGTGELFF.

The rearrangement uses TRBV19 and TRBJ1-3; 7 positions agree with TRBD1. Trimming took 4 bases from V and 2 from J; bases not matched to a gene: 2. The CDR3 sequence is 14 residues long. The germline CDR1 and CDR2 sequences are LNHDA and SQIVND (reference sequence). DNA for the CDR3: TGTGCCAGTAGTACAGGGACAGCTGGAAACACCATATATTTT. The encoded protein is CASSTGTAGNTIYF.

For the CDR3, the DNA is TGTGCCTGGAGTGGTAGAGCGGGTTTCGGCGGGGAGCTGTTTTTT. Protein: CAWSGRAGFGGELFF. The gene calls are TRBV30 and TRBJ2-2; D is perhaps TRBD2 (6 bases). Germline V CDR1 and CDR2: GTSNPN, SVGIG (reference sequence). Trimming took 1 base from V and 7 from J, leaving 16 bases between them. The CDR3 consists of 15 residues.

Here the CDR3 reads CAWGEGGQPQHF. The CDR3 coding sequence is TGTGCCTGGGGCGAAGGCGGTCAGCCCCAGCATTTT. V is TRBV30 and J is TRBJ1-5; no reliable D call. The V gene's germline CDR1 is GTSNPN and CDR2 SVGIG (reference sequence). Trimming pared 5 bases from V and 6 bases from J, leaving 11 bases between. The length of the CDR3 is 12 residues.

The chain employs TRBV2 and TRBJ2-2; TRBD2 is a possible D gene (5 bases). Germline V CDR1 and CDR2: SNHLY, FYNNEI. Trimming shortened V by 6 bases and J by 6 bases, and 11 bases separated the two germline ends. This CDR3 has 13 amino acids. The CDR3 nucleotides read TGTGCCAGCAGGGAGGAGATCGCCGGGGAGCTGTTTTTT. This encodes CASREEIAGELFF.

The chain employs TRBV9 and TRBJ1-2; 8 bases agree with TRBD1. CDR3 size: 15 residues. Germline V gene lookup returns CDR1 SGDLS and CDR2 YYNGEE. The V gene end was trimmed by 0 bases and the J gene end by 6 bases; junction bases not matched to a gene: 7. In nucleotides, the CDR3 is TGTGCCAGCAGCGTAGTCGCGGCAGGGGGCGATGGCTACACCTTC. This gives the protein CASSVVAAGGDGYTF.

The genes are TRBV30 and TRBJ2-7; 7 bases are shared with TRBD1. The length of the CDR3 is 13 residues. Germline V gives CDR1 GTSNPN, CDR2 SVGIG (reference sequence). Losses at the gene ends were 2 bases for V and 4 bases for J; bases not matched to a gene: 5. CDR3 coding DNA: TGTGCCTGGAGTCGGGACAGCCAGTACGAGCAGTACTTC. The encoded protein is CAWSRDSQYEQYF.